This T cell receptor beta chain was retrieved from a study of blood T cell repertoires in COVID-19. On the study more broadly: The study drew acute and convalescent COVID-19 samples from the United States, Italy and Spain. The cDNA or gDNA used as material had been derived from T cells, B-cell-depleted T cells, or PBMCs.

Germline CDR1 SGHVS, CDR2 FQNEAQ. The J segment lost 2 bases and the V segment lost 0 bases, leaving 5 bases of the junction unmatched. The CDR3 spans 16 residues. Patients in Seattle were enrolled during active infection, then followed longitudinally. This table comes from immunoSEQ multiplex PCR, and its TCRdb copy is limited to in-frame clones, with some not included. The repertoire holds 250,000 to 400,000 clones, with roughly 88% as singletons. This chain joins TRBV7-8 and TRBJ2-3; TRBD2 agrees at 7 bases. This clonotype originated in a woman aged 30 to 39 with COVID-19, enrolled during active disease. The sample consisted of peripheral blood. The CDR3 sequence is CASSLARGDYTDTQYF. CDR3 nucleotides: TGTGCCAGCAGCTTAGCCCGGGGGGACTACACAGATACGCAGTATTTT.